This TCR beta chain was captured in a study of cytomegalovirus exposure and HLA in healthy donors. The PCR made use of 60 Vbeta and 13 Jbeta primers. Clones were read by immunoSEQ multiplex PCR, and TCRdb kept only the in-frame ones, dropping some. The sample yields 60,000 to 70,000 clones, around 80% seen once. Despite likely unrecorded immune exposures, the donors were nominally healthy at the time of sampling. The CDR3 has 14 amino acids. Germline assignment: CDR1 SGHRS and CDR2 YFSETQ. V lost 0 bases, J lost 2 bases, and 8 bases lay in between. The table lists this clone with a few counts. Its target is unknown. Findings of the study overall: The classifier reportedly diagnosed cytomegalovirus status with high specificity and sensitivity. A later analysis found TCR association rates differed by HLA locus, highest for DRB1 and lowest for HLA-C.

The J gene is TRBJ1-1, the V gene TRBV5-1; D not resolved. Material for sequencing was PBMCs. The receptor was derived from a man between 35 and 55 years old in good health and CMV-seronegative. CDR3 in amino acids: CASSLGAANTEAFF. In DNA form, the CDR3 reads TGCGCCAGCAGCTTGGGGGCAGCCAACACTGAAGCTTTCTTT.